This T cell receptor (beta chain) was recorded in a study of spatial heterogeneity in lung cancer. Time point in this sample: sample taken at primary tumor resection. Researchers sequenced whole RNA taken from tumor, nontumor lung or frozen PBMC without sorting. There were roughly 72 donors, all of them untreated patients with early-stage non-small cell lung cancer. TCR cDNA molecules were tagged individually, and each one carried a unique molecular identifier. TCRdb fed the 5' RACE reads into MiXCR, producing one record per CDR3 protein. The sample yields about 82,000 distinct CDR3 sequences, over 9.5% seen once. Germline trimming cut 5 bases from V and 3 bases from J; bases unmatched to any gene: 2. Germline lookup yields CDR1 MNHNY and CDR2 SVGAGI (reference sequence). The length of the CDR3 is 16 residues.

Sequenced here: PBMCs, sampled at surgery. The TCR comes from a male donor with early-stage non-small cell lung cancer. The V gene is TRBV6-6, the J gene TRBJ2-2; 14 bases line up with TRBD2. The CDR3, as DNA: TGTGCCAGCAGTCAGACTAGCGGGGGGGACACCGGGGAGCTGTTTTTT. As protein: CASSQTSGGDTGELFF.